The entry below gives a single T cell receptor beta chain sequence along with its context. This sample stems from a study of OX40 agonist ivuxolimab in advanced cancers. Study context: An agonistic human IgG2 monoclonal antibody against OX40 (CD134) was given. Enrolled patients in dose escalation had cancers that were hepatocellular carcinoma, melanoma, renal cell or head and neck cancer.

The J segment lost 3 bases and the V segment lost 7 bases, leaving 5 bases of the junction unmatched. The CDR3 totals 13 residues. Per the germline V gene, CDR1 is SQVTM and CDR2 is ANQGSEA. The assay was immunoSEQ multiplex PCR, and TCRdb's table has in-frame clones only and misses some. The data hold about 82,000 clones, with 88% observed a single time. The gene calls are TRBV29-1 and TRBJ2-1; 8 bases are a match to TRBD2. The sample in question was CD4+ or CD8+ T cells sorted from blood, obtained in a trial of the OX40 agonist ivuxolimab. This TCR was sampled from an adult with an advanced solid tumor such as melanoma, head and neck, liver or kidney cancer. CDR3 DNA sequence: TGCAGCGCGAGCGGGAGTGGCTACAATGAGCAGTTCTTC. This translates into CSASGSGYNEQFF.